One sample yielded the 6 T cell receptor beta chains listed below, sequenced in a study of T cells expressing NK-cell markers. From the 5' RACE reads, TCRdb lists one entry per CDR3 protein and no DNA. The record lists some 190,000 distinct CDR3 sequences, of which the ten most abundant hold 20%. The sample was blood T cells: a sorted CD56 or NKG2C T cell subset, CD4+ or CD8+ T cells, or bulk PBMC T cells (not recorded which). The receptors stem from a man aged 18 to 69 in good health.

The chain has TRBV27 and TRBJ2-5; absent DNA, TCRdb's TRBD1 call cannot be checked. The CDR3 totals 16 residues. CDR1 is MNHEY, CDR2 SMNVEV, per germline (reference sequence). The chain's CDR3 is CASSLLAPQVQETQYF.

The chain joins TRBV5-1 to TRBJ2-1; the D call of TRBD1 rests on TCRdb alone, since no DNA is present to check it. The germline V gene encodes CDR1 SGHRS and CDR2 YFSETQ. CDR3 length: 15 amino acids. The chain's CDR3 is CASSPFQRQSNEQFF.

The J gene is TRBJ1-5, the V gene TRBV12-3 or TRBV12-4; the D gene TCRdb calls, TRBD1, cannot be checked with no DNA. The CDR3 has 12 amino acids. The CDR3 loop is CASSPMAGTQHF.

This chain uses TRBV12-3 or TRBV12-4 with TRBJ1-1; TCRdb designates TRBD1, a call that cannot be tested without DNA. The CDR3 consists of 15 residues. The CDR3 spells CASSPRGRGNTEAFF.

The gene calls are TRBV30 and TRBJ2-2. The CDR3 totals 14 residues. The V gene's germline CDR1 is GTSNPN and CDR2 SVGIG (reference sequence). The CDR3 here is CAWSLDRRTGELFF.

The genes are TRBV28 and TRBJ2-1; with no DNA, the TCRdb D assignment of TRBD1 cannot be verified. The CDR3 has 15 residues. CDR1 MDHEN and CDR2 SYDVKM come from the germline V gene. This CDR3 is CATATIRGFYNEQFF. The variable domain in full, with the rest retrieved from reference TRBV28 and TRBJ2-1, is DVKVTQSSRYLVKRTGEKVFLECVQDMDHENMFWYRQDPGLGLRLIYFSYDVKMKEKGDIPEGYSVSREKKERFSLILESASTNQTSMYLCATATIRGFYNEQFFGPGTRLTVL.